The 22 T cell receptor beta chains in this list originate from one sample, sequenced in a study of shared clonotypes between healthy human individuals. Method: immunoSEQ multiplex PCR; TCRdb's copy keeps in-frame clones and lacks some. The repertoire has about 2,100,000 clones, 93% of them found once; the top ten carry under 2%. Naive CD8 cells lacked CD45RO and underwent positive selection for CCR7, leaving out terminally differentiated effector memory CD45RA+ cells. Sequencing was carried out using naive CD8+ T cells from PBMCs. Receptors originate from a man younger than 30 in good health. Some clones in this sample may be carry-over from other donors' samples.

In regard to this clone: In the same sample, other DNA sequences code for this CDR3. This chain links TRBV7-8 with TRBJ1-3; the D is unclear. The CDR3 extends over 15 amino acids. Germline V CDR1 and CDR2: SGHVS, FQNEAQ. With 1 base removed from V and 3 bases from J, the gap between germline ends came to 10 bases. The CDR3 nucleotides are TGTGCCAGCAGCTTAGAGAGAGGTAGTGGAAACACCATATATTTT. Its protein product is CASSLERGSGNTIYF.

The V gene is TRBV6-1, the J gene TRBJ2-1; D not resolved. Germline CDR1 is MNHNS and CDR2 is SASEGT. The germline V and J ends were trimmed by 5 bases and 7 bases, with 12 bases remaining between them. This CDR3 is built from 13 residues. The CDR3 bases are TGTGCCAGCAGTTGGGCCCATGGGAATGAGCAGTTCTTC. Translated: CASSWAHGNEQFF.

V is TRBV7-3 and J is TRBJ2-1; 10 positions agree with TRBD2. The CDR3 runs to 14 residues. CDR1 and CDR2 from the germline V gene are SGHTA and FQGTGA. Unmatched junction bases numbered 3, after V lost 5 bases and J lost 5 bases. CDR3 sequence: CASSASGSNNEQFF. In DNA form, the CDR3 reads TGTGCCAGCAGCGCTAGCGGGAGCAACAATGAGCAGTTCTTC.

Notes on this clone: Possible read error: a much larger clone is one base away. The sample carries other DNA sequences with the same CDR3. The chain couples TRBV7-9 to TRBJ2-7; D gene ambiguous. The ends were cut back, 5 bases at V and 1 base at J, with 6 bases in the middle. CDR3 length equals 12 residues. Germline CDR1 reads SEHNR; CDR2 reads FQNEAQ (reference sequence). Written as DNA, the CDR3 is TGTGCCAGCAGCATAGGGTCCTACGAGCAGTACTTC. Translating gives CASSIGSYEQYF.

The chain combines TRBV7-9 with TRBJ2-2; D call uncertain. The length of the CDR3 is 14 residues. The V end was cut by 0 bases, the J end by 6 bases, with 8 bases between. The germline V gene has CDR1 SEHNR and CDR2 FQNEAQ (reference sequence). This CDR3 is CASSLAPAPGELFF. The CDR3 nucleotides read TGTGCCAGCAGCTTAGCGCCCGCACCCGGGGAGCTGTTTTTT.

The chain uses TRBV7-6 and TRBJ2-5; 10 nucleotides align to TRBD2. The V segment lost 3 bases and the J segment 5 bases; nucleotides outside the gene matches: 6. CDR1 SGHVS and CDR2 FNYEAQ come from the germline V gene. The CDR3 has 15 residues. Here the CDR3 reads CASSFSTSGKETQYF. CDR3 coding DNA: TGTGCCAGCAGCTTCTCCACTAGCGGGAAGGAGACCCAGTACTTC. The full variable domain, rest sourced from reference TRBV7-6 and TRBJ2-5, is GAGVSQSPRYKVTKRGQDVALRCDPISGHVSLYWYRQALGQGPEFLTYFNYEAQQDKSGLPNDRFSAERPEGSISTLTIQRTEQRDSAMYRCASSFSTSGKETQYFGPGTRLLVL.

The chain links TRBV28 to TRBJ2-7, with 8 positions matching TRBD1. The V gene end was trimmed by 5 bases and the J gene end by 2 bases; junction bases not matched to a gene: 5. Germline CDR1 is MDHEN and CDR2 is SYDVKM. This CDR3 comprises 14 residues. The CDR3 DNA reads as TGTGCCAGCAGTCAGACAGGGGTCGCCTACGAGCAGTACTTC. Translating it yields CASSQTGVAYEQYF.

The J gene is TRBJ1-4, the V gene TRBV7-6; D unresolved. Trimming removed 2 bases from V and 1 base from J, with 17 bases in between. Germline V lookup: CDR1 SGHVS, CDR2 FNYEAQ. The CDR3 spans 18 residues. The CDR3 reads CASSLYRLVGGTNEKLFF. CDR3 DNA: TGTGCCAGCAGCTTATATCGGCTGGTAGGAGGAACTAATGAAAAACTGTTTTTT.

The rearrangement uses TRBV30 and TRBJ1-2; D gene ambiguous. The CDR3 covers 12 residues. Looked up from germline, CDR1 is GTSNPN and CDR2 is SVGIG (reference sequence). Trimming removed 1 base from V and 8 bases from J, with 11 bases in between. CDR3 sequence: CAWSEVRRGYTF. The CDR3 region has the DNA TGTGCCTGGAGTGAGGTAAGGCGCGGCTACACCTTC.

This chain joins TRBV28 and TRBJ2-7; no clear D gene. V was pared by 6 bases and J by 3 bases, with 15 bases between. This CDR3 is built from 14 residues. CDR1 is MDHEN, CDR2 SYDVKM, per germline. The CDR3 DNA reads TGTGCCAGCAGAAACCGCGACGGGTTCTACGAGCAGTACTTC. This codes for CASRNRDGFYEQYF.

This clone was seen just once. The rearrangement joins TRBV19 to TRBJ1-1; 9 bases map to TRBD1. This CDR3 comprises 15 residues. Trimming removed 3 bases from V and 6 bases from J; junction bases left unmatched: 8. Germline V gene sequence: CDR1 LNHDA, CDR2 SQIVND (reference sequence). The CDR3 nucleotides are TGTGCCAGTAGTATGGGACAGGGAGGGACCCCTGAAGCTTTCTTT. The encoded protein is CASSMGQGGTPEAFF.

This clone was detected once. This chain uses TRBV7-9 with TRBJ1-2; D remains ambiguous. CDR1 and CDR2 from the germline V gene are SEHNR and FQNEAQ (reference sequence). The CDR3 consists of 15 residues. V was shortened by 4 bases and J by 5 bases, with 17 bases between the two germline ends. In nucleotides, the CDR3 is TGTGCCAGCAGCTCGACGGGGAGGTCTGATTATGGCTACACCTTC. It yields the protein CASSSTGRSDYGYTF.

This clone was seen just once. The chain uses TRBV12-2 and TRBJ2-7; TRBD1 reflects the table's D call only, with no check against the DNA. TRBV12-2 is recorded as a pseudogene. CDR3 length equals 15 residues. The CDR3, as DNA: TGTGCAAGTCGCCCCTCTACGCAGGGGTTGTACGAGCAGTACTTC. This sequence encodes CASRPSTQGLYEQYF.

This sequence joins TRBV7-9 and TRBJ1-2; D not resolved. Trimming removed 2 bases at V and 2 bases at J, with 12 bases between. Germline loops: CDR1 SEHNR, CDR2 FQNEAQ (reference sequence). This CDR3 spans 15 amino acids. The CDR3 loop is CASSLLGQENYGYTF. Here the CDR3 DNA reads TGTGCCAGCAGCTTACTCGGGCAGGAGAACTATGGCTACACCTTC.

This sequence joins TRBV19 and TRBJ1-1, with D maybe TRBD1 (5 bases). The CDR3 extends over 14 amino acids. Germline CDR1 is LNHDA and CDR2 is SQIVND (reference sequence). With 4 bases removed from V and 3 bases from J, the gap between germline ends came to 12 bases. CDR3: CASSSRDRYTEAFF. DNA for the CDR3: TGTGCCAGTAGTAGCCGGGACCGATACACTGAAGCTTTCTTT. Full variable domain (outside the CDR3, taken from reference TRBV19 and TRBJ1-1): DGGITQSPKYLFRKEGQNVTLSCEQNLNHDAMYWYRQDPGQGLRLIYYSQIVNDFQKGDIAEGYSVSREKKESFPLTVTSAQKNPTAFYLCASSSRDRYTEAFFGQGTRLTVV.

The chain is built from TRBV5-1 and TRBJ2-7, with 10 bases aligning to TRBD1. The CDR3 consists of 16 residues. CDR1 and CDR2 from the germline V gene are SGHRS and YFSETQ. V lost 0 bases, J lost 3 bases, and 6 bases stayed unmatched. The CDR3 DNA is TGCGCCAGCAGCTTGGGGGACAGGGGACTTAACTACGAGCAGTACTTC. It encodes CASSLGDRGLNYEQYF.

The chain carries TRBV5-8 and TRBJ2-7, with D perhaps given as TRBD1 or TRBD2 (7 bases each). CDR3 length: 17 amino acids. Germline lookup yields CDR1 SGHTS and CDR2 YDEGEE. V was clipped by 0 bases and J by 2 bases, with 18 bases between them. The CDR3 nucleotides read TGTGCCAGCAGCTTGGTATCCGGGGAGGGGGCTCCCTACGAGCAGTACTTC. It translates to CASSLVSGEGAPYEQYF.

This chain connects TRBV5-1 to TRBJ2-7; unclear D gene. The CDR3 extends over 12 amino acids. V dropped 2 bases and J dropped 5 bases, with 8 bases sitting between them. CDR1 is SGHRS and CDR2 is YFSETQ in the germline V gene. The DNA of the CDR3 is TGCGCCAGCAGCTTTATGGGTAACGAGCAGTACTTC. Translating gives CASSFMGNEQYF.

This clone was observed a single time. The CDR3 spells CASSRGLGDNEQFF. DNA for the CDR3: TGTGCCAGCAGCCGGGGACTAGGGGACAATGAGCAGTTCTTC. The rearrangement uses TRBV4-2 and TRBJ2-1; 8 bases map to TRBD2. This CDR3 contains 14 residues. From germline, CDR1 is LGHNA and CDR2 YNFKEQ. Trimming removed 4 bases from V and 5 bases from J; junction bases left unmatched: 4.

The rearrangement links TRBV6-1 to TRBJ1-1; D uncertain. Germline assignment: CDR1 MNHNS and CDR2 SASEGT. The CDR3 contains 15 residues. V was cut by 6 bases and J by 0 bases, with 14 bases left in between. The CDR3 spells CASRPIVGLNTEAFF. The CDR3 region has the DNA TGTGCCAGCAGGCCAATAGTGGGTTTGAACACTGAAGCTTTCTTT.

CDR3 sequence: CASASRTRVADTQYF. CDR3 DNA: TGTGCCAGCGCCTCGAGGACTAGAGTCGCAGATACGCAGTATTTT. The chain links TRBV9 to TRBJ2-3, with 7 bases matching TRBD2. In germline, CDR1 is SGDLS, CDR2 YYNGEE. The CDR3 consists of 15 residues. The J segment lost 4 bases and the V segment lost 7 bases, leaving 12 bases of the junction unmatched. The full variable domain, rest sourced from reference TRBV9 and TRBJ2-3, is DSGVTQTPKHLITATGQRVTLRCSPRSGDLSVYWYQQSLDQGLQFLIQYYNGEERAKGNILERFSAQQFPDLHSELNLSSLELGDSALYFCASASRTRVADTQYFGPGTRLTVL.

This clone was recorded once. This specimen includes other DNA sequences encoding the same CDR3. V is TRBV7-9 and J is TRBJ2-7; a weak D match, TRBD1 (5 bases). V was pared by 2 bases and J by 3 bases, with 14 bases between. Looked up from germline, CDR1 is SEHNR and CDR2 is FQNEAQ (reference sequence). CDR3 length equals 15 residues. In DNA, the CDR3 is TGTGCCAGCAGCTTATCAGGGCAGGGCCTCTACGAGCAGTACTTC. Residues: CASSLSGQGLYEQYF.